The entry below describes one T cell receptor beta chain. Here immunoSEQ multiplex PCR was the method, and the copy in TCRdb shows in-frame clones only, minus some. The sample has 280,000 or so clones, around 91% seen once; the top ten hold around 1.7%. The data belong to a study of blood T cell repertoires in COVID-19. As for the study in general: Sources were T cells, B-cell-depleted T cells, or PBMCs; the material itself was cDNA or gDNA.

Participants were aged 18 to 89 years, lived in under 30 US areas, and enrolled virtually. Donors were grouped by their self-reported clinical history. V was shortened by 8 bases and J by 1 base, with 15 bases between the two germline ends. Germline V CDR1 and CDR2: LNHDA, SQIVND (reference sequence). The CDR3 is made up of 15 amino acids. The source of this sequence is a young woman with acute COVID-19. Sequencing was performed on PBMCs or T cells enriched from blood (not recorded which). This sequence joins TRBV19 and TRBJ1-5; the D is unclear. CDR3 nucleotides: TGTGCCAGTTGCCCCCGCCGGGAAAGCAATCAGCCCCAGCATTTT. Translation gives CASCPRRESNQPQHF.